The next 20 T cell receptor beta chains were all read from a single sample in a study of blood T cell repertoires in COVID-19 (dated by TCRdb to 2019 to 2021). Library preparation employed the immunoSEQ multiplex PCR assay. Here the immuneACCESS table is served through TCRdb, limited to in-frame sequences with V and J called. Missing clones are a known gap in these copies; in checked studies unresolved V genes cover under half, and the rest lacks a known reason. This sample lists about 99,000 clones; around 88% were detected once. Jointly, the top ten make up 2.1% of the sample. The sample consisted of peripheral blood. The origin of the receptors is a man aged 45-65 years with COVID-19, enrolled during active disease.

The genes are TRBV6-5 and TRBJ2-7; D may be TRBD1 (6 bases). The CDR3 extends over 16 amino acids. CDR1 is MNHEY, CDR2 SVGAGI, per germline. The ends were cut back, 0 bases at V and 7 bases at J, with 19 bases in the middle. For the CDR3, the DNA is TGTGCCAGCAGTTACTCCTCCCGACAGGACCTGGGGGAGCAGTACTTC. Translating gives CASSYSSRQDLGEQYF.

This clone occurred a few times. The chain has TRBV6-2 or TRBV6-3 and TRBJ2-2; 8 bases agree with TRBD2. The germline V gene has CDR1 MNHEY and CDR2 SVGEGT. With 2 bases clipped from V and 1 base from J, the junction kept 3 bases outside the gene matches. This CDR3 is built from 16 residues. The chain's CDR3 is CASSYGTRGNTGELFF. The CDR3 DNA is TGTGCCAGCAGTTACGGGACTAGAGGGAACACCGGGGAGCTGTTTTTT.

The V call is TRBV5-1, the J call TRBJ1-6; D is unclear. Germline CDR1 SGHRS, CDR2 YFSETQ. V was trimmed by 0 bases and J by 11 bases, leaving 9 bases between them. The CDR3 loop spans 13 amino acids. In DNA, the CDR3 is TGCGCCAGCAGCTTGGCCGAGGAAACACCCCTCCACTTT. It specifies CASSLAEETPLHF.

This clone was seen more than once but under ten times. This chain connects TRBV7-8 to TRBJ1-4; the match to TRBD1 covers 10 bases. The CDR3 contains 14 residues. V lost 5 bases and J lost 8; bases outside the gene matches: 5. Germline CDR1 reads SGHVS; CDR2 reads FQNEAQ. For the CDR3, the DNA is TGTGCCAGCAGCAAAGACAGGGGGCGAGAAAAACTGTTTTTT. Translation gives CASSKDRGREKLFF.

J is TRBJ1-4 and V is TRBV20-1; 7 bases map to TRBD1. Germline values: CDR1 DFQATT, CDR2 SNEGSKA (reference sequence). The V and J ends lost 3 bases and 2 bases, in that order; junction bases with no gene match: 6. The CDR3 is 15 amino acids. The CDR3 here is CSASSTGWTNEKLFF. The CDR3 DNA reads as TGCAGTGCTAGTTCGACAGGGTGGACTAATGAAAAACTGTTTTTT.

About this clone: This CDR3 is also generated by other DNA sequences in the sample. The gene calls are TRBV12-3 or TRBV12-4 and TRBJ1-5; tentative D call: TRBD1 (6 bases). The CDR3 is 13 residues long. Trimming stripped 7 bases from V and 7 bases from J, with 14 bases between. CDR3 sequence (DNA): TGTGCCAGCACCCCTGGGGGGGGCCAGCCCCAGCATTTT. Amino acids: CASTPGGGQPQHF.

The count of this clone is one. This sequence joins TRBV2 and TRBJ1-1; TRBD1 aligns across 9 bases. Germline lookup yields CDR1 SNHLY and CDR2 FYNNEI. V dropped 6 bases and J dropped 3; count of bases not matched to a gene: 5. The CDR3 totals 14 residues. This CDR3 reads CASSTGGWDTEAFF. CDR3 sequence (DNA): TGTGCCAGCAGCACAGGGGGCTGGGACACTGAAGCTTTCTTT.

The CDR3 DNA is TGTGCCAGCAGACACAGGGAACCCTATAATTCACCCCTCCACTTT. As protein: CASRHREPYNSPLHF. The V gene is TRBV6-5, the J gene TRBJ1-6, with a tentative D call TRBD1 (6 bases). Germline CDR1 and CDR2: MNHEY and SVGAGI. The CDR3 is 15 residues long. V lost 6 bases to trimming and J lost 2 bases, with 11 bases between them.

The rearrangement joins TRBV19 to TRBJ2-1; TRBD1 aligns across 8 bases. V lost 3 bases to trimming and J lost 4 bases; unmatched junction nucleotides: 5. CDR1 is LNHDA, CDR2 SQIVND, per germline (reference sequence). The CDR3 runs to 15 residues. CDR3 DNA sequence: TGTGCCAGTAGTATCGCCGACAGGGGATACAATGAGCAGTTCTTC. Residues: CASSIADRGYNEQFF.

The chain employs TRBV10-3 and TRBJ2-1, with 13 positions matching TRBD2. This CDR3 spans 15 amino acids. The J segment lost 9 bases and the V segment lost 6 bases, leaving 8 bases of the junction unmatched. Germline values: CDR1 ENHRY, CDR2 SYGVKD. The CDR3 DNA sequence: TGTGCCATCAGGGGGACTAGCGGGGAAAGAGTTGAGCAGTTCTTC. Translated, it gives CAIRGTSGERVEQFF.

The rearrangement joins TRBV2 to TRBJ2-3; D is undetermined. Trimming stripped 4 bases from V and 0 bases from J, with 8 bases between. Germline V CDR1 and CDR2: SNHLY, FYNNEI. The CDR3 is 14 residues long. The DNA for the CDR3 is TGTGCCAGCAGTGTAATCGGGAGCACAGATACGCAGTATTTT. This gives the protein CASSVIGSTDTQYF.

The rearrangement links TRBV7-6 to TRBJ2-3, with D perhaps TRBD1 (5 bases). CDR3 length equals 15 residues. Germline loops: CDR1 SGHVS, CDR2 FNYEAQ. V was clipped by 5 bases and J by 2 bases, with 14 bases between them. The CDR3 loop is CASSPWQGHTDTQYF. The CDR3 DNA reads as TGTGCCAGCAGCCCCTGGCAGGGCCACACAGATACGCAGTATTTT.

This clone occurred once. V gene TRBV7-3 combines with J gene TRBJ2-3, with 9 bases lining up with TRBD2. V lost 4 bases and J lost 6; bases outside the gene matches: 11. From germline, CDR1 is SGHTA and CDR2 FQGTGA. There are 16 residues in the CDR3. CDR3 DNA: TGTGCCAGCAGCTCCCTAGCGGGGCCAAGGTGGGATACGCAGTATTTT. Amino acid sequence: CASSSLAGPRWDTQYF.

The chain couples TRBV9 to TRBJ2-1, with 7 bases matching TRBD2. The CDR3 runs 15 residues. Germline V gives CDR1 SGDLS, CDR2 YYNGEE. Germline trimming cut 0 bases from V and 2 bases from J; bases unmatched to any gene: 2. The CDR3 DNA sequence: TGTGCCAGCAGCGTAGAAGCGGGGACCTACAATGAGCAGTTCTTC. This translates into CASSVEAGTYNEQFF.

V is TRBV6-2 or TRBV6-3 and J is TRBJ2-7; TRBD1 matches at 7 bases. This CDR3 comprises 14 residues. Losses at the gene ends were 5 bases for V and 2 bases for J; bases not matched to a gene: 6. Germline V gene lookup returns CDR1 MNHEY and CDR2 SVGEGT. The CDR3 sequence: CASSRLDRAYEQYF. CDR3 nucleotide sequence: TGTGCCAGCAGTAGGCTAGACAGGGCCTACGAGCAGTACTTC.

V is TRBV9 and J is TRBJ2-1; D call uncertain. CDR3 length equals 14 residues. Germline CDR1 SGDLS, CDR2 YYNGEE. V shed 3 bases and J shed 3 bases, with 10 bases lying between them. CDR3 region: CASSGGNLYNEQFF. The CDR3 bases are TGTGCCAGCAGCGGCGGAAACCTCTACAATGAGCAGTTCTTC.

The rearrangement links TRBV9 to TRBJ2-2, with D maybe TRBD1 (6 bases). CDR3 length: 15 amino acids. The germline CDR1 and CDR2 sequences are SGDLS and YYNGEE. The ends were cut back, 4 bases at V and 3 bases at J, with 13 bases in the middle. This chain's CDR3 is CASSTRQDYTGELFF. In DNA, the CDR3 is TGTGCCAGCAGCACCCGACAGGACTACACCGGGGAGCTGTTTTTT.

Remarks on this clone: At one end, the junction sequence differs from germline, possibly due to a read error. The CDR3 nucleotides are TGTGCCGGCAGCTTGGACAGGGGGAGGACTGAAGCTTTCTTT. It encodes CAGSLDRGRTEAFF. The chain combines TRBV5-4 with TRBJ1-1, with 10 positions matching TRBD1. Germline V lookup: CDR1 SGHNT, CDR2 YYREEE (reference sequence). The CDR3 is 14 residues long.

The chain joins TRBV4-2 to TRBJ2-1; 10 nucleotides agree with TRBD2. The CDR3 consists of 15 residues. Germline V lookup: CDR1 LGHNA, CDR2 YNFKEQ. J gave up 8 bases and V 2 bases, and 6 bases lay outside the gene matches. The CDR3 protein is CASSQSGTSVYEQFF. Here the CDR3 DNA reads TGTGCCAGCAGCCAATCCGGGACTAGCGTCTATGAGCAGTTCTTC.

The gene calls are TRBV4-1 and TRBJ1-6, with a tentative D call TRBD1 (5 bases). Germline V gene data show CDR1 as MGHRA and CDR2 as YSYEKL. The length of the CDR3 is 15 residues. Trimming left V 0 bases short and J 5 bases short, with 8 bases between. This CDR3 is CASSQDQGNNSPLHF. In nucleotides, the CDR3 is TGCGCCAGCAGCCAAGACCAGGGTAATAATTCACCCCTCCACTTT.